Sequencing of this TCR beta chain was carried out in a study of blood T cells in healthy people across ages. Primers used in a second PCR of about 7 to 11 cycles were a sample-barcoded 5' primer and a J-beta primer mix. MiXCR was run by TCRdb on the 5' RACE reads, yielding one entry per CDR3 protein. The sample has some 760,000 distinct CDR3 sequences, approximately 25% seen once. The germline V gene has CDR1 MDHEN and CDR2 SYDVKM. Between the trimmed V and J ends, which lost 3 bases and 2 bases, there was a span of 14 bases. CDR3 length equals 15 residues. The same sample was also studied in work on T cells of mothers and their children. Per that study: All extracted RNA went into cDNA synthesis, approximately 1.4 ug per 15 ul. At a sensitivity of around 91 clones per million clonotypes, no persistent microchimeric T cell clones appeared.

The specimen sequenced was blood. The TCR comes from a boy younger than 18 in good health. The V and J genes are TRBV28 and TRBJ2-7, with D possibly being TRBD1 (5 bases). CDR3: CASSFYGRVPYEQYF. Written as DNA, the CDR3 is TGTGCCAGCAGTTTTTACGGCAGGGTACCCTACGAGCAGTACTTC.